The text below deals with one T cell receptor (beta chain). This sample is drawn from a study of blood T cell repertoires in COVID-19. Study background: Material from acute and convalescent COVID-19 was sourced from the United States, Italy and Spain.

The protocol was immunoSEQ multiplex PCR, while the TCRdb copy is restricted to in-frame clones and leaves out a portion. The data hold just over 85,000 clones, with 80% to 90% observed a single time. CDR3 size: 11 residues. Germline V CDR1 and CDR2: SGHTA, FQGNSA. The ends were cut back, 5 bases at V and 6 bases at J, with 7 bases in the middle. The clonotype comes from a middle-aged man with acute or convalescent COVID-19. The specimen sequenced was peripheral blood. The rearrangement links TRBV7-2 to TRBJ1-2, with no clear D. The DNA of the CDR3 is TGTGCCAGCAGCGCGCAGGATGGCTACACCTTC. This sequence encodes CASSAQDGYTF.